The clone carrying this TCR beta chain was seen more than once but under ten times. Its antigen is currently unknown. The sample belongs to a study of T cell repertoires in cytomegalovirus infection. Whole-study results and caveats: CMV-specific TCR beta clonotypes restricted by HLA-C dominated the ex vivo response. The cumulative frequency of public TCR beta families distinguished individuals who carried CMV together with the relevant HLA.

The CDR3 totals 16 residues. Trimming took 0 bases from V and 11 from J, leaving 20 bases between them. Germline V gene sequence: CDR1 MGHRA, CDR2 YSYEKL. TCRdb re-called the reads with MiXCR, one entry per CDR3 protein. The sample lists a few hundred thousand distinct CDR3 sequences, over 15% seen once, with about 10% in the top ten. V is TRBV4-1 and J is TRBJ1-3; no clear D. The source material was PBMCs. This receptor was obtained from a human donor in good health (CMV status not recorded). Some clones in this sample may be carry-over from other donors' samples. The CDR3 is CASSQEGGLFSQSIYF. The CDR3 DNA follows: TGCGCCAGCAGCCAAGAAGGCGGTCTTTTTTCCCAGTCCATATATTTT.